These 5 T cell receptor beta chains came from one sample sequenced in a study of T cells after posttransplantation cyclophosphamide. Sequencing used immunoSEQ multiplex PCR; TCRdb keeps in-frame clones, though not all of them. The sample has roughly 70,000 clones, just over 90% seen once. Material for sequencing was PBMCs. The receptor source for this set is a woman in her 30s in good health and a related stem cell transplant donor.

J is TRBJ1-3 and V is TRBV2, with D possibly matching TRBD1 (6 bases). V was shortened by 4 bases and J by 2 bases, with 18 bases between the two germline ends. The length of the CDR3 is 17 residues. Germline V gives CDR1 SNHLY, CDR2 FYNNEI. The CDR3 loop reads CASSAEGEFYPGNTIYF. The CDR3, as DNA: TGTGCCAGCAGTGCGGAGGGGGAATTCTACCCTGGAAACACCATATATTTT. Filled out from reference TRBV2 and TRBJ1-3, the complete variable domain reads EPEVTQTPSHQVTQMGQEVILRCVPISNHLYFYWYRQILGQKVEFLVSFYNNEISEKSEIFDDQFSVERPDGSNFTLKIRSTKLEDSAMYFCASSAEGEFYPGNTIYFGEGSWLTVV.

The chain joins TRBV5-1 to TRBJ2-2; D ambiguous. Trimming took off 4 bases at V and 1 base at J, with 17 bases between the two ends. CDR1 SGHRS and CDR2 YFSETQ come from the germline V gene. The CDR3 is 17 residues long. In DNA, the CDR3 is TGCGCCAGCAGCCCAACCGTTACTACCGTGAACACCGGGGAGCTGTTTTTT. It codes for CASSPTVTTVNTGELFF.

This chain links TRBV4-3 with TRBJ2-1; D remains ambiguous. The germline V gene encodes CDR1 LGHNA and CDR2 YSLEER. With 0 bases removed from V and 4 bases from J, the gap between germline ends came to 10 bases. There are 15 residues in the CDR3. CDR3 nucleotide sequence: TGCGCCAGCAGCCAAGATCACCTCAGTTACAATGAGCAGTTCTTC. Its translation: CASSQDHLSYNEQFF.

CDR3 sequence: CASSEVEYSYEQYF. The CDR3 region has the DNA TGCGCCAGCAGTGAGGTCGAATACTCCTACGAGCAGTACTTC. The chain uses TRBV10-1 and TRBJ2-7; no firm D call. V lost 2 bases to trimming and J lost 0 bases, with 8 bases between them. The CDR3 is made up of 14 amino acids. Germline V gene sequence: CDR1 WNHNN, CDR2 SYGVQD (reference sequence).

This chain links TRBV18 with TRBJ1-3; D remains unclear. The CDR3 spans 17 residues. V was cut by 0 bases and J by 0 bases, with 12 bases left in between. Germline CDR1 KGHSH, CDR2 LQKENI. CDR3 in amino acids: CASSPPNRGSSGNTIYF. The CDR3 DNA reads as TGTGCCAGCTCACCACCGAACCGCGGCAGCTCTGGAAACACCATATATTTT.